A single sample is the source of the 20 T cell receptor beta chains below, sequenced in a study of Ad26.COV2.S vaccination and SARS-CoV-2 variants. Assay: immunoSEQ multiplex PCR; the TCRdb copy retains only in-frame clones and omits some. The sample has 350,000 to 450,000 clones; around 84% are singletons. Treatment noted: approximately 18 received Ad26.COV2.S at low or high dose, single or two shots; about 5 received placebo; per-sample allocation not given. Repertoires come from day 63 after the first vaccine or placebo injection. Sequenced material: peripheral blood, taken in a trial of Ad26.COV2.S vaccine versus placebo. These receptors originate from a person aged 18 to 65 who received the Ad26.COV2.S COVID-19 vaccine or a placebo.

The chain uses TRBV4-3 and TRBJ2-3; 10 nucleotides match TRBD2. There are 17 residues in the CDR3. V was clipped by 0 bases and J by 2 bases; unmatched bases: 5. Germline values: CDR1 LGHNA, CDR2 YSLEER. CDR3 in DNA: TGCGCCAGCAGCCAAGATGGAGCGGGGGGGCCCACAGATACGCAGTATTTT. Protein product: CASSQDGAGGPTDTQYF.

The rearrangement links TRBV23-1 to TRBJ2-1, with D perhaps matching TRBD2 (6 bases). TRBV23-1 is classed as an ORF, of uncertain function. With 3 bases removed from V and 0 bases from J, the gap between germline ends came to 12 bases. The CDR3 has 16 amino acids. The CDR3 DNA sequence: TGCGCCAGCAGTCAGGAGGGTAGGAGCTCCTACAATGAGCAGTTCTTC. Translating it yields CASSQEGRSSYNEQFF.

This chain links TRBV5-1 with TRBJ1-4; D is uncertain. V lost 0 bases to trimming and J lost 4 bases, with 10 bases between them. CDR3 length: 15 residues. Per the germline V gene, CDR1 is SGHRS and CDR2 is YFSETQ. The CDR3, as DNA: TGCGCCAGCAGCTTGGAGAGCCCGATTAATGAAAAACTGTTTTTT. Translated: CASSLESPINEKLFF.

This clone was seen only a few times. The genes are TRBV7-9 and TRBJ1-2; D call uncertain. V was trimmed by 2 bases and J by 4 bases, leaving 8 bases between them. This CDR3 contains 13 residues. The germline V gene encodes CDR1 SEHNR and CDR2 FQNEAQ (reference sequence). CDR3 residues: CASSLFTGYGYTF. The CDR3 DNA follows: TGTGCCAGCAGCTTATTTACGGGCTATGGCTACACCTTC.

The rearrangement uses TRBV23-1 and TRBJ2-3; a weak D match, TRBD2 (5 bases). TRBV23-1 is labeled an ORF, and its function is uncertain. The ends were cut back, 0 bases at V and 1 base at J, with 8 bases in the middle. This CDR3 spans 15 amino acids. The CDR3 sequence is CASSQSAGRTDTQYF. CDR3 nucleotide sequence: TGCGCCAGCAGTCAATCGGCGGGCCGCACAGATACGCAGTATTTT.

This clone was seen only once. The DNA for the CDR3 is TGTGCCAGCAGTTTGGGAGGGGCTGGAAACACCATATATTTT. It codes for CASSLGGAGNTIYF. This chain uses TRBV28 with TRBJ1-3; D perhaps matches TRBD1 (5 bases). The V end was cut by 3 bases, the J end by 2 bases, with 8 bases between. CDR3 length equals 14 residues. Germline V gene data show CDR1 as MDHEN and CDR2 as SYDVKM.

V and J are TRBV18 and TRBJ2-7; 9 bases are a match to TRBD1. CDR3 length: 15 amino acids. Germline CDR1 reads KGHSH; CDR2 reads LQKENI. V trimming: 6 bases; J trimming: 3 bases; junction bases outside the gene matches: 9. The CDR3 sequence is CASSPDRGMGYEQYF. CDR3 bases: TGTGCCAGCTCCCCGGACAGGGGAATGGGCTACGAGCAGTACTTC.

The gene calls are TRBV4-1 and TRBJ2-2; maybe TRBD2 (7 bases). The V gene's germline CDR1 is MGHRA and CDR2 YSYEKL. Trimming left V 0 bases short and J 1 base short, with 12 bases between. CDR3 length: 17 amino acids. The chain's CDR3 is CASSQEPGGWNTGELFF. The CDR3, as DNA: TGCGCCAGCAGCCAAGAGCCGGGGGGCTGGAACACCGGGGAGCTGTTTTTT.

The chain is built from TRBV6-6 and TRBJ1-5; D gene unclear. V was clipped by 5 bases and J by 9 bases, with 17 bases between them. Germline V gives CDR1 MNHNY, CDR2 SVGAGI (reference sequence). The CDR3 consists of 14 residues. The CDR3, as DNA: TGTGCCAGCAGTCCACCGGACCCCGTCTGGCCCCAGCATTTT. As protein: CASSPPDPVWPQHF.

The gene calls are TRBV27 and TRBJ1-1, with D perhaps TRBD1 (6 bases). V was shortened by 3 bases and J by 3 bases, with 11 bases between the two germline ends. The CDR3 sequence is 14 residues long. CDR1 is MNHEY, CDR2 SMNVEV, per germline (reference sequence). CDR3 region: CASSFLGQYTEAFF. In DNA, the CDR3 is TGTGCCAGCAGTTTCCTCGGACAGTACACTGAAGCTTTCTTT.

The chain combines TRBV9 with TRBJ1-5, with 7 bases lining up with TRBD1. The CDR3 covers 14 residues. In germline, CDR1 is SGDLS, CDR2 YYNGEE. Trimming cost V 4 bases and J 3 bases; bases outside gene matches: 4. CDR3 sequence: CASSTGQVNQPQHF. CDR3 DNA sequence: TGTGCCAGCAGCACAGGACAGGTCAATCAGCCCCAGCATTTT.

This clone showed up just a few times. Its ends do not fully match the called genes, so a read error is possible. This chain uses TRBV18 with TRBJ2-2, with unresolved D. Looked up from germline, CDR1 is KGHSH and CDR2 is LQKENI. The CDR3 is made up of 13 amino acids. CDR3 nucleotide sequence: TGTGGCAGCGTTAGCCGAAACACCGGGGAGCTGTTTTTT. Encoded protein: CGSVSRNTGELFF.

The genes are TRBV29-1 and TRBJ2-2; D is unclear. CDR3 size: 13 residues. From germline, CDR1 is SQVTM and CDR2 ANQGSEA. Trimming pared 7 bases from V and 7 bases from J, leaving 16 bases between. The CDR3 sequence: CSGKELLGGELFF. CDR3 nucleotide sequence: TGCAGCGGCAAGGAGCTTTTGGGCGGGGAGCTGTTTTTT.

The CDR3 DNA reads as TGTGCCAGCAGCTTGTGGCAGCGGAGCTACGAGCAGTACTTC. Its translation is CASSLWQRSYEQYF. This sequence joins TRBV11-2 and TRBJ2-7; possibly TRBD2 for D (5 bases). Looked up from germline, CDR1 is SGHAT and CDR2 is FQNNGV. V lost 3 bases to trimming and J lost 3 bases, with 12 bases between them. This CDR3 has 14 residues. Supplemented by reference TRBV11-2 and TRBJ2-7, the full variable domain reads EAGVAQSPRYKIIEKRQSVAFWCNPISGHATLYWYQQILGQGPKLLIQFQNNGVVDDSQLPKDRFSAERLKGVDSTLKIQPAKLEDSAVYLCASSLWQRSYEQYFGPGTRLTVT.

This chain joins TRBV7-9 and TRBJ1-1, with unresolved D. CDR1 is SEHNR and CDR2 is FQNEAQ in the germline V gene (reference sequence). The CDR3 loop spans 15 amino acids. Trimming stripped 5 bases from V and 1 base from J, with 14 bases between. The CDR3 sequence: CASSTRTVSNTEAFF. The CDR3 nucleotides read TGTGCCAGCAGCACGAGGACGGTTTCGAACACTGAAGCTTTCTTT. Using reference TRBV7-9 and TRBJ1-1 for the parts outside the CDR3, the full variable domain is DTGVSQNPRHKITKRGQNVTFRCDPISEHNRLYWYRQTLGQGPEFLTYFQNEAQLEKSRLLSDRFSAERPKGSFSTLEIQRTEQGDSAMYLCASSTRTVSNTEAFFGQGTRLTVV.

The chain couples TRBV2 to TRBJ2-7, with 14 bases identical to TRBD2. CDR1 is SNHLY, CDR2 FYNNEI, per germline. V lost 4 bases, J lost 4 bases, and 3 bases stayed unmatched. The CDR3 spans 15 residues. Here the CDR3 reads CASSGLAGGPYEQYF. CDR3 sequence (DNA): TGTGCCAGCAGTGGACTAGCGGGAGGGCCTTACGAGCAGTACTTC.

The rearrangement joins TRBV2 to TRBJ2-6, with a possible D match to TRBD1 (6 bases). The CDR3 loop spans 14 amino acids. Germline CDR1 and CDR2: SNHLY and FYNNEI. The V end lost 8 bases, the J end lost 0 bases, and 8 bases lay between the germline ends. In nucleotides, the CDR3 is TGTGCCAGCGAAGGGGGCTCTGGGGCCAACGTCCTGACTTTC. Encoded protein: CASEGGSGANVLTF.

The CDR3 DNA reads as TGCGCCAGCAGTGAGTCGGTACCGGGCACCCAGTACTTC. It codes for CASSESVPGTQYF. The chain couples TRBV10-1 to TRBJ2-5; D is ambiguous. The germline V and J ends were trimmed by 0 bases and 8 bases, with 10 bases remaining between them. The germline V gene encodes CDR1 WNHNN and CDR2 SYGVQD (reference sequence). The CDR3 is 13 amino acids.

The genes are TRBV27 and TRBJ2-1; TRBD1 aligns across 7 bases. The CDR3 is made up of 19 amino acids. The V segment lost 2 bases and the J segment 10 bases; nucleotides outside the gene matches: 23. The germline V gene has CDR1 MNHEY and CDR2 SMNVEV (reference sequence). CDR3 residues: CASSLQYFVIGTEDEEQFF. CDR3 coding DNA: TGTGCCAGCAGTTTACAATACTTTGTAATCGGGACAGAGGATGAAGAGCAGTTCTTC.

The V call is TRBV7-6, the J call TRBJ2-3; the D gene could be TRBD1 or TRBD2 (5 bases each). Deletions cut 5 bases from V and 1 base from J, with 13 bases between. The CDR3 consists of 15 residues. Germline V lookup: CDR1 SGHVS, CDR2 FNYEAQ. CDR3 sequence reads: CASSLLRDGTDTQYF. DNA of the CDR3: TGTGCCAGCAGCCTCCTCCGGGACGGCACAGATACGCAGTATTTT.